The entry below gives a single T cell receptor (beta chain) sequence along with its context. Its antigen is unknown. This sample was taken from a study of cytomegalovirus exposure and HLA in healthy donors. On the study more broadly: Most donors, around 81% of around 400 genotyped, fell in the Caucasian-associated ancestry cluster. Findings and caveats of the study: In terms of immune exposure information, only CMV serostatus was available. A prior analysis recorded that most TCR beta V segments were productive about 87% or about 30% of the time.

The PCR was carried out with 60 Vbeta primers and 13 Jbeta primers. Sequencing was performed with immunoSEQ multiplex PCR; in TCRdb, only in-frame clones are kept and a portion is missing. In all, the sample yields about 75,000 clones. It was healthy bone marrow donors who served as donors. Trimming removed 4 bases from V and 0 bases from J; junction bases left unmatched: 6. Germline V lookup: CDR1 SGHRS, CDR2 YFSETQ. The CDR3 is 16 residues long. V is TRBV5-1 and J is TRBJ2-2; TRBD1 aligns across 7 bases. What was sequenced was PBMCs. This clonotype was sampled from a man between 35 and 55 years old in good health and CMV-seronegative. The CDR3 loop is CASSREGQTNTGELFF. CDR3 nucleotide sequence: TGCGCCAGCAGCCGCGAGGGACAGACGAACACCGGGGAGCTGTTTTTT.